The entry below gives a single TCR beta chain sequence along with its context. No antigen is known for it. This entry belongs to a study of T-cell memory formation after mild COVID-19. Study-level points and caveats: The study found contracting CD4+ clones mainly in CM and EM and contracting CD8+ clones in EMRA.

Via MiXCR, TCRdb re-called the 5' RACE reads, giving one row per CDR3 protein. The sample holds a few hundred thousand distinct CDR3 sequences, roughly an eighth seen once. Looked up from germline, CDR1 is MGHDK and CDR2 is SYGVNS. The length of the CDR3 is 14 residues. V was pared by 6 bases and J by 4 bases, with 15 bases between. Sequencing was performed on PBMCs or a T cell subset sorted from them (not recorded which). The clonotype comes from a man younger than 30 who had mild COVID-19 (a few samples of this study predate the infection). Cell type and time point are not known. V gene TRBV25-1 combines with J gene TRBJ1-1; possibly TRBD1 for D (5 bases). CDR3 in DNA: TGTGCCAGCAGCGCAGGGTTCCTGGGCACTGAAGCTTTCTTT. This codes for CASSAGFLGTEAFF. The full variable domain, completed using reference TRBV25-1 and TRBJ1-1, is EADIYQTPRYLVIGTGKKITLECSQTMGHDKMYWYQQDPGMELHLIHYSYGVNSTEKGDLSSESTVSRIRTEHFPLTLESARPSHTSQYLCASSAGFLGTEAFFGQGTRLTVV.